Below, 22 T cell receptor beta chains from the same sample are listed, as sequenced in a study of T cells in Graves' hyperthyroidism and ophthalmopathy. Using RNA transcripts as the source, TCR beta CDR3 regions were amplified. When the TCR CDR3 underwent first-round RT-PCR, the HTBI primer set was used. TCRdb called the multiplex PCR reads again in MiXCR, with one record for every CDR3 protein. The profile covers hundreds of thousands of distinct CDR3 sequences, with about 45% appearing a single time and 6.5% to 9% taken by the ten largest. Input material: peripheral blood or thyroid tissue (not recorded which). All receptors come from an adult man with Graves' disease, either hyperthyroidism or ophthalmopathy (not recorded which).

This clonotype was seen a few times. CDR3: CASSQGLAGQETQYF. CDR3 nucleotide sequence: TGTGCCAGCAGCCAGGGACTAGCGGGCCAAGAGACCCAGTACTTC. The chain links TRBV9 to TRBJ2-5; TRBD2 matches at 12 bases. V lost 4 bases and J lost 1; bases outside the gene matches: 2. The length of the CDR3 is 15 residues. Germline assignment: CDR1 SGDLS and CDR2 YYNGEE. Together with reference TRBV9 and TRBJ2-5, the CDR3 gives the full variable domain: DSGVTQTPKHLITATGQRVTLRCSPRSGDLSVYWYQQSLDQGLQFLIQYYNGEERAKGNILERFSAQQFPDLHSELNLSSLELGDSALYFCASSQGLAGQETQYFGPGTRLLVL.

The J gene is TRBJ1-3, the V gene TRBV29-1; D is ambiguous. Germline V gene lookup returns CDR1 SQVTM and CDR2 ANQGSEA. V dropped 8 bases and J dropped 4 bases, with 12 bases sitting between them. This CDR3 spans 12 amino acids. The CDR3 sequence: CSLDGTGNTIYF. CDR3 sequence (DNA): TGCAGCTTAGATGGCACGGGAAACACCATATATTTT.

Details on this clonotype: This may come from a read error, since a much larger clone is one base off. The chain uses TRBV29-1 and TRBJ1-2; D perhaps matches TRBD1 (6 bases). Looked up from germline, CDR1 is SQVTM and CDR2 is ANQGSEA. The CDR3 is 14 amino acids. The CDR3 sequence: CSARGGGGSYGYTF. The CDR3, as DNA: TGCAGTGCTAGAGGGGGTGGGGGATCCTATGGCTACACCTTC.

This clonotype has a handful of counts. The V gene is TRBV13, the J gene TRBJ1-2; D possibly corresponds to TRBD1 (5 bases). The V end was cut by 5 bases, the J end by 7 bases, with 11 bases between. Per germline, CDR1 PRHDT and CDR2 FYEKMQ (reference sequence). The CDR3 length is 12 residues. CDR3 amino acids: CASSPRDGGYTF. CDR3 coding DNA: TGTGCCAGCAGCCCTCGGGACGGTGGCTACACCTTC.

The chain carries TRBV2 and TRBJ1-3; 7 nucleotides line up with TRBD1. CDR1 is SNHLY and CDR2 is FYNNEI in the germline V gene. The J segment lost 0 bases and the V segment lost 5 bases, leaving 7 bases of the junction unmatched. The CDR3 contains 16 residues. The DNA for the CDR3 is TGTGCCAGCAGTTTGCATGAGGGGGCCTCTGGAAACACCATATATTTT. Amino acids: CASSLHEGASGNTIYF.

V is TRBV7-9 and J is TRBJ1-4; D may be TRBD1 (6 bases). Germline assignment: CDR1 SEHNR and CDR2 FQNEAQ (reference sequence). Between the trimmed V and J ends, which lost 3 bases and 8 bases, there was a span of 13 bases. This CDR3 has 14 residues. Here the CDR3 reads CASSFGGRAEKLFF. CDR3 bases: TGTGCCAGCAGCTTTGGGGGCAGGGCCGAAAAACTGTTTTTT.

The rearrangement joins TRBV10-3 to TRBJ1-2, with D unresolved. Looked up from germline, CDR1 is ENHRY and CDR2 is SYGVKD. The CDR3 is made up of 14 amino acids. The V end was cut by 6 bases, the J end by 6 bases, with 17 bases between. As DNA, the CDR3 is TGTGCCATCAGCGTTGCGAGGGAACGGGATGGCTACACCTTC. Translated: CAISVARERDGYTF.

The chain joins TRBV7-2 to TRBJ1-1; 7 nucleotides align to TRBD1. The CDR3 sequence is 13 residues long. The germline V gene has CDR1 SGHTA and CDR2 FQGNSA. Trimming took 4 bases from V and 11 from J; bases not matched to a gene: 10. The CDR3 protein is CASSWTWDSRAFF. CDR3 nucleotide sequence: TGTGCCAGCAGCTGGACCTGGGACAGTAGGGCTTTCTTT.

The J gene is TRBJ2-7, the V gene TRBV7-9, with D hard to call. Trimming stripped 5 bases from V and 5 bases from J, with 13 bases between. The CDR3 extends over 13 amino acids. The V gene's germline CDR1 is SEHNR and CDR2 FQNEAQ (reference sequence). The CDR3: CASSPQIQDEQYF. CDR3 nucleotide sequence: TGTGCCAGCAGCCCCCAGATCCAGGACGAGCAGTACTTC.

This chain links TRBV15 with TRBJ1-2, with 8 bases lining up with TRBD1. This CDR3 is built from 14 residues. Germline V gene data show CDR1 as LNHNV and CDR2 as YYDKDF (reference sequence). With 5 bases clipped from V and 2 bases from J, the junction kept 4 bases outside the gene matches. CDR3 amino acids: CATSGRTGNYGYTF. In nucleotides, the CDR3 is TGTGCCACCAGCGGAAGGACAGGGAACTATGGCTACACCTTC.

The V call is TRBV7-9, the J call TRBJ2-6; tentatively, D is TRBD1 (6 bases). This CDR3 is built from 17 residues. The V gene lost 4 bases and the J gene lost 0 bases, with 13 bases spanning the gap. In germline, CDR1 is SEHNR, CDR2 FQNEAQ (reference sequence). In nucleotides, the CDR3 is TGTGCCAGCAGCTCACAGGGTGCCCTCTCTGGGGCCAACGTCCTGACTTTC. Protein: CASSSQGALSGANVLTF.

The chain recombines TRBV24-1 with TRBJ1-1, with D maybe TRBD1 (5 bases). The germline gives CDR1 KGHDR, CDR2 SFDVKD. The CDR3 has 13 amino acids. Trimming cost V 4 bases and J 7 bases, with 12 bases left between them. The CDR3 region is CATSDPGTDEAFF. CDR3 in DNA: TGTGCCACCAGTGACCCCGGGACGGATGAAGCTTTCTTT.

This clonotype was observed at least ten times. The chain recombines TRBV24-1 with TRBJ1-5, with D uncertain. Looked up from germline, CDR1 is KGHDR and CDR2 is SFDVKD. V lost 4 bases to trimming and J lost 5 bases, with 5 bases between them. The CDR3 consists of 12 residues. The CDR3 is CATSDPDQPQHF. The CDR3 nucleotides are TGTGCCACCAGTGACCCTGATCAGCCCCAGCATTTT.

This clonotype showed up just a few times. The chain links TRBV20-1 to TRBJ1-2, with D possibly matching TRBD1 (5 bases). The CDR3 length is 13 residues. CDR1 and CDR2 from the germline V gene are DFQATT and SNEGSKA (reference sequence). With 3 bases removed from V and 9 bases from J, the gap between germline ends came to 17 bases. The CDR3 loop is CSARSTGQGRYTF. For the CDR3, the DNA is TGCAGTGCTAGGAGTACGGGGCAGGGCCGCTACACCTTC.

This clonotype has only one observation. The chain uses TRBV7-9 and TRBJ1-5; 10 bases fit TRBD1. Per the germline V gene, CDR1 is SEHNR and CDR2 is FQNEAQ (reference sequence). The CDR3 has 12 residues. Losses at the gene ends were 8 bases for V and 7 bases for J; bases not matched to a gene: 2. CDR3 bases: TGTGCCAGCGGACAGGGGGGACAGCCCCAGCATTTT. Residues: CASGQGGQPQHF.

This clonotype showed up many times. The J gene is TRBJ2-7, the V gene TRBV7-9; perhaps TRBD2 as D (6 bases). Germline values: CDR1 SEHNR, CDR2 FQNEAQ (reference sequence). CDR3 size: 13 residues. V lost 3 bases, J lost 7 bases, and 13 bases lay in between. The CDR3, as DNA: TGTGCCAGCAGCTTGGACTACCTCGCGGAGCAGTACTTC. Translation: CASSLDYLAEQYF. Filled out from reference TRBV7-9 and TRBJ2-7, the complete variable domain reads DTGVSQNPRHKITKRGQNVTFRCDPISEHNRLYWYRQTLGQGPEFLTYFQNEAQLEKSRLLSDRFSAERPKGSFSTLEIQRTEQGDSAMYLCASSLDYLAEQYFGPGTRLTVT.

CDR3 amino acids: CASSDWENTGELFF. In DNA, the CDR3 is TGTGCCAGCAGTGACTGGGAGAACACCGGGGAGCTGTTTTTT. V gene TRBV6-1 combines with J gene TRBJ2-2; D remains unclear. The CDR3 spans 14 residues. Per germline, CDR1 MNHNS and CDR2 SASEGT. Deletions cut 3 bases from V and 1 base from J, with 6 bases between.

V and J are TRBV14 and TRBJ1-2; D perhaps matches TRBD1 (6 bases). Germline V CDR1 and CDR2: SGHDN, FVKESK. V was clipped by 0 bases and J by 6 bases, with 20 bases between them. The CDR3 sequence is 17 residues long. CDR3 sequence reads: CASSQDWDWGRGHGYTF. CDR3 DNA sequence: TGTGCCAGCAGCCAAGATTGGGACTGGGGCAGGGGCCATGGCTACACCTTC.

The genes are TRBV5-1 and TRBJ2-5; TRBD1 matches at 9 bases. V shed 4 bases and J 4 bases; nucleotides not matched to a gene: 8. There are 15 residues in the CDR3. Germline CDR1 is SGHRS and CDR2 is YFSETQ. In DNA, the CDR3 is TGCGCCAGCAGCATCGGGACAGGGTTTGCAGAGACCCAGTACTTC. Translation: CASSIGTGFAETQYF.

The chain combines TRBV9 with TRBJ1-5; a weak D match, TRBD1 (6 bases). Germline V CDR1 and CDR2: SGDLS, YYNGEE. V was clipped by 5 bases and J by 0 bases, with 15 bases between them. The CDR3 sequence is 16 residues long. The CDR3: CASRRRDTYSNQPQHF. Written as DNA, the CDR3 is TGTGCCAGCAGACGGAGGGACACGTATAGCAATCAGCCCCAGCATTTT. The whole variable domain, remainder taken from reference TRBV9 and TRBJ1-5, is DSGVTQTPKHLITATGQRVTLRCSPRSGDLSVYWYQQSLDQGLQFLIQYYNGEERAKGNILERFSAQQFPDLHSELNLSSLELGDSALYFCASRRRDTYSNQPQHFGDGTRLSIL.

The chain couples TRBV10-3 to TRBJ2-5; 12 nucleotides align to TRBD2. The length of the CDR3 is 14 residues. Germline V gene lookup returns CDR1 ENHRY and CDR2 SYGVKD. Trimming at V came to 11 bases and at J to 5 bases, leaving 9 bases not matched to a gene. The CDR3 spells CAGSSGGAGETQYF. DNA for the CDR3: TGTGCCGGATCTAGCGGGGGGGCTGGTGAGACCCAGTACTTC.

The chain couples TRBV13 to TRBJ1-1, with 8 bases fitting TRBD1. Germline V gives CDR1 PRHDT, CDR2 FYEKMQ (reference sequence). V lost 6 bases and J lost 9; bases outside the gene matches: 6. CDR3 size: 12 residues. The CDR3 nucleotides read TGTGCCAGCAGGAATGGACAGGGTAAAGCTTTCTTT. This sequence encodes CASRNGQGKAFF.